A selection of T cell receptor beta chains follows, all from one sample in a study of blood T cell repertoires in COVID-19. Libraries were prepared by immunoSEQ multiplex PCR; TCRdb keeps only in-frame clonotypes and omits some of them. The table lists around 380,000 clones, over 75% of them singletons. Sequencing was done on a sample of PBMCs or T cells enriched from blood (not recorded which). All receptors derive from a man younger than 45 who had recovered from COVID-19. The CDR3 runs from the conserved cysteine through the conserved F or W. Fields, in order: D gene, clone size, V gene, J gene, CDR3 protein, CDR3 DNA. A D gene is named only where the DNA matches it firmly. Clone size, where shown, is once, few, many, or a class for clones that have expanded.

.	.	TRBV5-8	TRBJ1-2	CASSLKVGWGYTF	TGTGCCAGCAGCTTGAAAGTTGGCTGGGGCTACACCTTC
TRBD1	.	TRBV2	TRBJ2-2	CASREQGTDTGELFF	TGTGCCAGCAGGGAACAGGGGACCGACACCGGGGAGCTGTTTTTT
.	.	TRBV5-8	TRBJ1-1	CASSFPQGFGVITEAFF	TGTGCCAGCAGCTTTCCACAGGGTTTCGGGGTGATCACTGAAGCTTTCTTT
TRBD2	.	TRBV2	TRBJ2-3	CASSVDRLAGGEDTQYF	TGTGCCAGCAGTGTAGACCGACTAGCGGGGGGTGAAGATACGCAGTATTTT
.	.	TRBV11-2	TRBJ1-4	CASSLGAGEKLFF	TGTGCCAGCAGCTTAGGGGCTGGGGAAAAACTGTTTTTT
.	once	TRBV19	TRBJ1-4	CASSIGSLGGTNEKLFF	TGTGCCAGTAGTATAGGGAGCCTCGGTGGGACTAATGAAAAACTGTTTTTT
.	.	TRBV2	TRBJ1-5	CASSESRGNQPQHF	TGTGCCAGCAGTGAATCCAGGGGCAATCAGCCCCAGCATTTT
TRBD1	.	TRBV18	TRBJ1-6	CASSPSSQGAVGRSPLHF	TGTGCCAGCTCCCCGTCGTCCCAGGGGGCGGTCGGTCGTTCACCCCTCCACTTT
TRBD1	.	TRBV7-8	TRBJ1-2	CASSGQGANGYTF	TGTGCCAGCAGCGGGCAGGGGGCTAACGGCTACACCTTC
TRBD1	.	TRBV14	TRBJ2-1	CASSLGQHTNEQFF	TGTGCCAGCAGCCTGGGACAGCACACCAATGAGCAGTTCTTC
TRBD1	.	TRBV27	TRBJ1-2	CASSLGTGSYGYTF	TGTGCCAGCAGCCTCGGGACAGGGTCCTATGGCTACACCTTC
.	.	TRBV27	TRBJ2-5	CASSFAQFQETQYF	TGTGCCAGCAGTTTTGCTCAGTTCCAAGAGACCCAGTACTTC
.	.	TRBV6-2/TRBV6-3	TRBJ2-7	CASSYRVRGEQYF	TGTGCCAGCAGTTATAGGGTTCGAGGGGAGCAGTACTTC
TRBD2	.	TRBV7-8	TRBJ2-1	CASSPRLAGRENEQFF	TGTGCCAGCAGCCCGCGACTAGCGGGGCGAGAAAATGAGCAGTTCTTC
TRBD1	once	TRBV3-1/TRBV3-2	TRBJ2-5	CASSGGDRDGEETQYF	TGTGCCAGCAGCGGAGGAGACAGGGACGGTGAAGAGACCCAGTACTTC
.	.	TRBV30	TRBJ1-6	CAWGGQPNSPLHF	TGTGCCTGGGGGGGGCAGCCCAATTCACCCCTCCACTTT
.	.	TRBV27	TRBJ1-2	CASSSTRGGMGGYTF	TGTGCCAGCAGTTCCACCCGGGGGGGTATGGGTGGCTACACCTTC
.	.	TRBV9	TRBJ1-4	CASSASPGGGEKLFF	TGTGCCAGCAGCGCCTCACCCGGGGGTGGTGAAAAACTGTTTTTT